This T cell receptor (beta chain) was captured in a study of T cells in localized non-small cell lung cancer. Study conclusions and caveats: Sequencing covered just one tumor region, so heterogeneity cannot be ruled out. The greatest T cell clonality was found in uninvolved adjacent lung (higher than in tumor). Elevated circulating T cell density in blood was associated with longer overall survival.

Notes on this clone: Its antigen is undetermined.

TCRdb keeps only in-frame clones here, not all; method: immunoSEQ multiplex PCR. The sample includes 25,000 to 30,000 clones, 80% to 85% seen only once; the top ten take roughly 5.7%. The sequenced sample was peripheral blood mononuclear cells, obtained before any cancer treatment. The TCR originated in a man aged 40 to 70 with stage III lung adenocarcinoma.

The CDR3 region is CASSSGALASTDTQYF. The CDR3 region has the DNA TGTGCCAGCAGCTCCGGGGCCTTGGCAAGCACAGATACGCAGTATTTT. This sequence joins TRBV7-9 and TRBJ2-3; D may match TRBD1 or TRBD2 (5 bases each). Trimming cost V 4 bases and J 0 bases, with 14 bases left between them. Germline CDR1 is SEHNR and CDR2 is FQNEAQ (reference sequence). The CDR3 totals 16 residues.